This T cell receptor (delta chain) came from a study of γδ T cells in repeated Plasmodium falciparum infection. Whole-study context: Donors had four controlled P. falciparum NF54 infections over about 640 days. Whole-study results and caveats: Repeated controlled infections reportedly drove waves of new clonotype selection in Vdelta2-negative, mostly Vdelta1+, gammadelta repertoires.

Flow sorting of PBMC yielded separate Vgamma9/Vdelta2+ and Vdelta2-negative gammadelta T cell populations for bulk repertoire analysis. Per germline, CDR1 TVYSNPD and CDR2 GDNSRS (reference sequence). V dropped 2 bases and J dropped 0 bases, with 16 bases sitting between them. The CDR3 length is 15 residues. As to this clone: Its target is not known. Translating this DNA gives a protein that differs at residue 9 from the TCRdb one, which belongs to a much larger clone; a read error is likely, and the protein shown is this translation.

TCRdb redid clone calling on the multiplex PCR reads using CATT. The table shows 85,000 to 95,000 delta-chain clones, with 1.4% to 1.5% occurring only once. V is TRDV3 and J is TRDJ1; a possible D gene is TRDD3 (5 bases). The sequenced material came from gamma-delta T cells from blood. The sequence came from a pool of human donors (malaria-infected and uninfected, not separated). The CDR3 here is CAFRSLGWDTDKLIF. The DNA of the CDR3 is TGTGCCTTTCGTTCCCTGGGTTGGGACACCGATAAACTCATCTTT.